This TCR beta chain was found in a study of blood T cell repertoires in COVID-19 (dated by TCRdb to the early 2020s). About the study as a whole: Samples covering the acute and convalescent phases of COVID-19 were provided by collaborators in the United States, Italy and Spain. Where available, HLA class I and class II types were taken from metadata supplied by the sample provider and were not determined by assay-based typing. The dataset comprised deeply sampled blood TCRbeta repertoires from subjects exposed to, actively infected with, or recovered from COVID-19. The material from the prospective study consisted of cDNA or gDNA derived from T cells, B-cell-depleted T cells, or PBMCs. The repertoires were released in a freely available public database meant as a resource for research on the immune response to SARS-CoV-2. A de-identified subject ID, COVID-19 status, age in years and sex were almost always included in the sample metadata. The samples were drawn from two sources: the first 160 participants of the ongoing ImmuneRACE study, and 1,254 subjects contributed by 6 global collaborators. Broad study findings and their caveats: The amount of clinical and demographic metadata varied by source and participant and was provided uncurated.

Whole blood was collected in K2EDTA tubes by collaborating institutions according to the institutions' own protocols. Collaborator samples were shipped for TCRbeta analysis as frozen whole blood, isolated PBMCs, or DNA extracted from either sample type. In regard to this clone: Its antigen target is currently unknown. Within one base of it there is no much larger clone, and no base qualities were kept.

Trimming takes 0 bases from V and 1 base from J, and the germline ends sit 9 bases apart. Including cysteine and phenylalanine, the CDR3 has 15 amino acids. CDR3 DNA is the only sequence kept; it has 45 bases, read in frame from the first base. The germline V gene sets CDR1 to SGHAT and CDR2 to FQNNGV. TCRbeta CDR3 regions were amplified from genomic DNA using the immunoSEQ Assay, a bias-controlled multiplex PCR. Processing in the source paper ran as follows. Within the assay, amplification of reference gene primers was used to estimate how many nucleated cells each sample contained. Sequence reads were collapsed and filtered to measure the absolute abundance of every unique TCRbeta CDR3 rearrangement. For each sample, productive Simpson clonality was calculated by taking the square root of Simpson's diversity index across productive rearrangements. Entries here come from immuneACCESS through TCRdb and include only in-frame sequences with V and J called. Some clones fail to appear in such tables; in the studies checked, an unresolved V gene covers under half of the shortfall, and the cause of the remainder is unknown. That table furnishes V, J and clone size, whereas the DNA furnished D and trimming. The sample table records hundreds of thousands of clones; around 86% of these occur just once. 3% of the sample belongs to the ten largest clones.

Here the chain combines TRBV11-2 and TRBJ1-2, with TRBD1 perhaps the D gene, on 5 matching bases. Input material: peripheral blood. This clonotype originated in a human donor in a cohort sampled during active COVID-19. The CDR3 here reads CASSLEHRSNYGYTF. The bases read TGTGCCAGCAGCTTAGAGCACAGGAGTAACTATGGCTACACCTTC.